The 15 T cell receptor beta chains in this list originate from one sample, sequenced in a study of cytomegalovirus exposure and HLA in healthy donors. Clones were read by immunoSEQ multiplex PCR, and TCRdb kept only the in-frame ones, dropping some. The sample has about 130,000 clones, 85% to 90% seen once. The material sequenced was PBMCs. The receptors originated from a woman in her twenties or thirties in good health and CMV-seropositive.

The rearrangement joins TRBV9 to TRBJ2-3, with D possibly being TRBD2 (5 bases). Germline values: CDR1 SGDLS, CDR2 YYNGEE. The CDR3 is 15 residues long. Trimming pared 3 bases from V and 4 bases from J, leaving 15 bases between. The CDR3: CASSADWTSPDTQYF. CDR3 DNA: TGTGCCAGCAGCGCGGACTGGACTTCACCAGATACGCAGTATTTT.

The genes are TRBV9 and TRBJ2-1; 8 nucleotides agree with TRBD1. Per the germline V gene, CDR1 is SGDLS and CDR2 is YYNGEE. V trimming: 0 bases; J trimming: 5 bases; junction bases outside the gene matches: 4. The CDR3 has 15 residues. As DNA, the CDR3 is TGTGCCAGCAGCGTAGCTGGACAGGGCAACAATGAGCAGTTCTTC. Amino acid sequence: CASSVAGQGNNEQFF.

This chain connects TRBV28 to TRBJ2-3, with 8 bases lining up with TRBD1. Germline values: CDR1 MDHEN, CDR2 SYDVKM. The J segment lost 2 bases and the V segment lost 5 bases, leaving 3 bases of the junction unmatched. The CDR3 loop spans 14 amino acids. The CDR3 is CASSTQGATDTQYF. CDR3 bases: TGTGCCAGCAGTACCCAGGGGGCCACAGATACGCAGTATTTT.

V usage is TRBV10-3 and J usage is TRBJ1-5; 10 bases map to TRBD1. CDR1 is ENHRY and CDR2 is SYGVKD in the germline V gene. The CDR3 totals 14 residues. The junction had 4 bases not matched to a gene; V was cut back by 4 bases and J by 7 bases. CDR3 amino acids: CAISATGGEQPQHF. In nucleotides, the CDR3 is TGTGCCATCAGTGCGACAGGGGGCGAGCAGCCCCAGCATTTT.

This chain connects TRBV6-1 to TRBJ2-5; the D gene is possibly TRBD1 (6 bases). The CDR3 covers 14 residues. The germline V and J ends were trimmed by 2 bases and 7 bases, with 14 bases remaining between them. Looked up from germline, CDR1 is MNHNS and CDR2 is SASEGT. Here the CDR3 reads CASSESAGARTQYF. For the CDR3, the DNA is TGTGCCAGCAGTGAATCTGCAGGGGCCCGGACCCAGTACTTC.

The chain recombines TRBV10-3 with TRBJ2-1, with 8 nucleotides matching TRBD2. Germline CDR1 is ENHRY and CDR2 is SYGVKD. V gave up 8 bases and J gave up 8 bases; unmatched junction bases: 8. The CDR3 runs 13 residues. Written as DNA, the CDR3 is TGTGCCATCCGCGGGGGGCAGTCCCATGAGCAGTTCTTC. Translation gives CAIRGGQSHEQFF.

The chain uses TRBV27 and TRBJ1-1; D remains ambiguous. With 8 bases removed from V and 5 bases from J, the gap between germline ends came to 21 bases. This CDR3 is built from 15 residues. Germline values: CDR1 MNHEY, CDR2 SMNVEV (reference sequence). The CDR3 bases are TGTGCCAGCCTACCCGCGGGGTACGGGAGAACTGAAGCTTTCTTT. Residues: CASLPAGYGRTEAFF.

This chain connects TRBV5-1 to TRBJ2-3, with 11 bases fitting TRBD2. CDR3 length: 16 residues. The germline gives CDR1 SGHRS, CDR2 YFSETQ. With V trimmed by 0 bases and J by 2 bases, 2 bases remained unmatched. The CDR3 protein is CASSLELAGATDTQYF. CDR3 sequence (DNA): TGCGCCAGCAGCTTGGAACTAGCGGGAGCCACAGATACGCAGTATTTT.

J is TRBJ2-1 and V is TRBV28; 12 positions match TRBD2. Unmatched junction bases numbered 9, after V lost 3 bases and J lost 9 bases. The CDR3 has 16 residues. From germline, CDR1 is MDHEN and CDR2 SYDVKM. For the CDR3, the DNA is TGTGCCAGCAGTTTTCTAGCGGGGGGGCCCGGGTGTGAGCAGTTCTTC. Its protein is CASSFLAGGPGCEQFF. Full variable domain (rest looked up from reference TRBV28 and TRBJ2-1): DVKVTQSSRYLVKRTGEKVFLECVQDMDHENMFWYRQDPGLGLRLIYFSYDVKMKEKGDIPEGYSVSREKKERFSLILESASTNQTSMYLCASSFLAGGPGCEQFFGPGTRLTVL.

The rearrangement joins TRBV19 to TRBJ1-5; possibly TRBD1 for D (6 bases). Trimming pared 3 bases from V and 6 bases from J, leaving 9 bases between. The CDR3 has 13 residues. Germline-derived CDR1 and CDR2 are LNHDA and SQIVND (reference sequence). The CDR3 DNA is TGTGCCAGTAGTATTGTAGGGGGTCAGCCCCAGCATTTT. This encodes CASSIVGGQPQHF.

This clone turned up a few times. The chain employs TRBV6-1 and TRBJ2-2; D is unresolved. Trimming cost V 0 bases and J 6 bases, with 8 bases left between them. The germline V gene encodes CDR1 MNHNS and CDR2 SASEGT. This CDR3 spans 14 amino acids. CDR3 DNA: TGTGCCAGCAGTGAAGCGCTATTTCCCGGGGAGCTGTTTTTT. Amino acids: CASSEALFPGELFF.

This chain links TRBV28 with TRBJ1-1; 7 bases map to TRBD1. This CDR3 spans 14 amino acids. V lost 4 bases, J lost 1 base, and 3 bases stayed unmatched. Germline CDR1 is MDHEN and CDR2 is SYDVKM. CDR3 region: CASSWDSQNTEAFF. CDR3 sequence (DNA): TGTGCCAGCAGTTGGGACAGCCAGAACACTGAAGCTTTCTTT.

This chain connects TRBV5-4 to TRBJ1-2; D uncertain. Germline loops: CDR1 SGHNT, CDR2 YYREEE (reference sequence). CDR3 size: 12 residues. V gave up 2 bases and J gave up 8 bases, with 10 bases separating them. In DNA form, the CDR3 reads TGTGCCAGCAGCTTCCCAGAAAAGGGCTACACCTTC. Its protein is CASSFPEKGYTF.

This clone was seen only a few times. The rearrangement links TRBV7-8 to TRBJ2-7; D gene uncertain. V lost 4 bases, J lost 2 bases, and 9 bases lay in between. The germline V gene encodes CDR1 SGHVS and CDR2 FQNEAQ. The CDR3 is made up of 13 amino acids. CDR3 sequence: CASSSVATYEQYF. The CDR3 DNA follows: TGTGCCAGCAGCTCCGTAGCTACCTACGAGCAGTACTTC.

A remark on this clone: In the same sample, other DNA sequences code for this CDR3. The chain joins TRBV28 to TRBJ2-1, with D possibly TRBD2 on 5 matching bases. The CDR3 loop spans 13 amino acids. V shed 3 bases and J shed 7 bases, with 10 bases lying between them. CDR1 is MDHEN and CDR2 is SYDVKM in the germline V gene. CDR3 region: CASSLRTPNEQFF. CDR3 in DNA: TGTGCCAGCAGTTTGAGGACTCCTAATGAGCAGTTCTTC. The full variable domain, its missing parts supplied by reference TRBV28 and TRBJ2-1, is DVKVTQSSRYLVKRTGEKVFLECVQDMDHENMFWYRQDPGLGLRLIYFSYDVKMKEKGDIPEGYSVSREKKERFSLILESASTNQTSMYLCASSLRTPNEQFFGPGTRLTVL.